Sequencing of this TCR beta chain was carried out in a study of T cell repertoires in cytomegalovirus infection. Study overall: In public TCR beta signatures, there were indications of both CMV infection and matching HLA type.

With 5 bases removed from V and 8 bases from J, the gap between germline ends came to 22 bases. CDR3 size: 16 residues. Germline assignment: CDR1 SEHNR and CDR2 FQNEAQ (reference sequence). Concerning this clonotype itself: No antigen is known for it.

MiXCR, applied by TCRdb to the reads, yields one record per CDR3 protein. The data hold 150,000 to 200,000 distinct CDR3 sequences, with 17% observed a single time. Study results and caveats: Cumulated frequencies of public TCR beta families served to identify carriers of CMV plus the relevant HLA. Dominating the ex vivo response were HLA-C-restricted CMV-specific TCR beta clonotypes.

The receptor was isolated from a human donor in good health (CMV status not recorded). Some clones in this sample may be carry-over from other donors' samples. Sequenced sample: CD8+ T cells from PBMCs. The chain carries TRBV7-9 and TRBJ2-1, with a tentative D call TRBD1 (6 bases). The CDR3 coding sequence is TGTGCCAGCAGCCTCCCGGCAGGGACAAGTGCGGATGAGCAGTTCTTC. It is translated as CASSLPAGTSADEQFF. The full variable domain, completed using reference TRBV7-9 and TRBJ2-1, is DTGVSQNPRHKITKRGQNVTFRCDPISEHNRLYWYRQTLGQGPEFLTYFQNEAQLEKSRLLSDRFSAERPKGSFSTLEIQRTEQGDSAMYLCASSLPAGTSADEQFFGPGTRLTVL.